These 11 T cell receptor beta chains originate from one sample sequenced in a study of T-cell memory formation after mild COVID-19. TCRdb fed the 5' RACE reads into MiXCR, producing one record per CDR3 protein. The data show roughly 250,000 distinct CDR3 sequences, less than 20% seen once. The sequenced material came from PBMCs or a T cell subset sorted from them (not recorded which). These receptors originate from a man between 18 and 29 years old who had mild COVID-19 (a few samples of this study predate the infection). Cell type and time point are not known.

CDR3 sequence: CASSLWPSGEWRAKNIQYF. The CDR3 DNA reads as TGCGCCAGCAGCTTGTGGCCTAGCGGGGAATGGAGGGCCAAAAACATTCAGTACTTC. The J gene is TRBJ2-4, the V gene TRBV5-1; 9 bases align to TRBD2. V gave up 1 base and J gave up 1 base; unmatched junction bases: 12. Germline V gene sequence: CDR1 SGHRS, CDR2 YFSETQ. The CDR3 extends over 19 amino acids.

The chain has TRBV20-1 and TRBJ2-5, with D perhaps being TRBD1 or TRBD2 (5 bases each). V lost 5 bases to trimming and J lost 2 bases, with 15 bases between them. Germline CDR1 DFQATT, CDR2 SNEGSKA (reference sequence). CDR3 size: 14 residues. CDR3 sequence: CSAGGETAQETQYF. The CDR3, as DNA: TGCAGTGCTGGGGGAGAGACAGCGCAAGAGACCCAGTACTTC.

Only a few counts were recorded for this clonotype. The J gene is TRBJ1-2, the V gene TRBV7-2; D perhaps matches TRBD1 (5 bases). V gave up 5 bases and J gave up 0 bases, with 10 bases separating them. CDR3 length: 14 amino acids. Germline CDR1 is SGHTA and CDR2 is FQGNSA. The CDR3 DNA sequence: TGTGCCAGCAGCCCCTCGGGGGCTAACTATGGCTACACCTTC. Protein: CASSPSGANYGYTF. The full variable domain, rest sourced from reference TRBV7-2 and TRBJ1-2, is GAGVSQSPSNKVTEKGKDVELRCDPISGHTALYWYRQSLGQGLEFLIYFQGNSAPDKSGLPSDRFSAERTGGSVSTLTIQRTQQEDSAVYLCASSPSGANYGYTFGSGTRLTVV.

This sequence joins TRBV5-4 and TRBJ2-3, with 13 positions matching TRBD2. Germline lookup yields CDR1 SGHNT and CDR2 YYREEE (reference sequence). Germline trimming cut 2 bases from V and 4 bases from J; bases unmatched to any gene: 1. The CDR3 runs to 15 residues. CDR3 nucleotides: TGTGCCAGCAGCTTAACTAGCGGGGGGGCAGATACGCAGTATTTT. It yields the protein CASSLTSGGADTQYF.

The rearrangement uses TRBV7-2 and TRBJ2-3; tentatively, D is TRBD2 (7 bases). Germline CDR1 is SGHTA and CDR2 is FQGNSA. V lost 4 bases and J 5 bases, leaving 19 bases between the germline ends. CDR3 length equals 16 residues. For the CDR3, the DNA is TGTGCCAGCAGCTCGAGGGGGGGCTTCAGTATAGATACGCAGTATTTT. Translated: CASSSRGGFSIDTQYF. The entire variable domain, with the rest obtained from reference TRBV7-2 and TRBJ2-3, is as follows: GAGVSQSPSNKVTEKGKDVELRCDPISGHTALYWYRQSLGQGLEFLIYFQGNSAPDKSGLPSDRFSAERTGGSVSTLTIQRTQQEDSAVYLCASSSRGGFSIDTQYFGPGTRLTVL.

The chain's CDR3 is CSASFRASNQPQHF. Written as DNA, the CDR3 is TGCAGTGCTAGTTTCAGAGCTAGCAATCAGCCCCAGCATTTT. The chain uses TRBV20-1 and TRBJ1-5; D is ambiguous. V lost 3 bases, J lost 0 bases, and 9 bases lay in between. The CDR3 spans 14 residues. Germline V lookup: CDR1 DFQATT, CDR2 SNEGSKA (reference sequence).

This clonotype turned up a few times. The rearrangement uses TRBV7-2 and TRBJ2-1; D ambiguous. This CDR3 spans 14 amino acids. The V end lost 5 bases, the J end lost 4 bases, and 12 bases lay between the germline ends. Germline V gives CDR1 SGHTA, CDR2 FQGNSA. The CDR3 protein is CASSPTYGYNEQFF. CDR3 bases: TGTGCCAGCAGCCCCACTTATGGTTACAATGAGCAGTTCTTC. Using reference TRBV7-2 and TRBJ2-1 for the parts outside the CDR3, the full variable domain is GAGVSQSPSNKVTEKGKDVELRCDPISGHTALYWYRQSLGQGLEFLIYFQGNSAPDKSGLPSDRFSAERTGGSVSTLTIQRTQQEDSAVYLCASSPTYGYNEQFFGPGTRLTVL.

This rearrangement joins TRBV12-3 or TRBV12-4 to TRBJ2-1; possibly TRBD1 for D (5 bases). V was shortened by 3 bases and J by 7 bases, with 13 bases between the two germline ends. The CDR3 spans 14 residues. The CDR3 DNA reads as TGTGCCAGCAGTTTTGACAGCACCAAAAATGAGCAGTTCTTC. Protein product: CASSFDSTKNEQFF.

This rearrangement joins TRBV15 to TRBJ2-3, with 8 bases that match TRBD2. J was trimmed by 1 base and V by 1 base; bases with no gene match: 10. The germline gives CDR1 LNHNV, CDR2 YYDKDF (reference sequence). The length of the CDR3 is 18 residues. DNA of the CDR3: TGTGCCACCAGCAGAGTGGGGTCGGGGGGGCGGCGCACAGATACGCAGTATTTT. Protein product: CATSRVGSGGRRTDTQYF.

There are many counts of this clonotype. The chain combines TRBV7-8 with TRBJ2-1, with 9 bases aligning to TRBD2. Germline V gene data show CDR1 as SGHVS and CDR2 as FQNEAQ. CDR3 length: 14 residues. With 10 bases clipped from V and 4 bases from J, the junction kept 8 bases outside the gene matches. CDR3 amino acids: CATLAGVLYNEQFF. The DNA of the CDR3 is TGTGCCACCTTAGCGGGGGTCCTATACAATGAGCAGTTCTTC.

In this sample, this clonotype turned up many times. The V and J genes are TRBV2 and TRBJ2-2, with D hard to call. Deletions cut 6 bases from V and 3 bases from J, with 8 bases between. Germline V gene lookup returns CDR1 SNHLY and CDR2 FYNNEI. The CDR3 is 13 amino acids. CDR3 coding DNA: TGTGCCAGCAGCGTTGATTACACCGGGGAGCTGTTTTTT. It translates to CASSVDYTGELFF. The variable domain in full, completed from reference TRBV2 and TRBJ2-2, reads EPEVTQTPSHQVTQMGQEVILRCVPISNHLYFYWYRQILGQKVEFLVSFYNNEISEKSEIFDDQFSVERPDGSNFTLKIRSTKLEDSAMYFCASSVDYTGELFFGEGSRLTVL.